The 5 T cell receptor beta chains presented below share a single source sample, sequenced in a study of blood T cells in healthy people across ages. For the second PCR, which ran for roughly 6 to 11 cycles, a sample-barcoded 5' primer and a J-beta primer mix were used. TCRdb itself ran the 5' RACE reads through MiXCR, one entry per CDR3 protein. The sample consists of over 1.5 million distinct CDR3 sequences, approximately 50% of them appearing once. Sequencing was carried out using blood. The receptors were sampled from a woman between 40 and 50 years old in good health.

The chain joins TRBV7-2 to TRBJ2-5; 10 bases fit TRBD2. V was pared by 2 bases and J by 4 bases, with 4 bases of the junction left unmatched. CDR1 is SGHTA and CDR2 is FQGNSA in the germline V gene. CDR3 length: 15 amino acids. Here the CDR3 reads CASSLTSGEGETQYF. The CDR3 nucleotides read TGTGCCAGCAGCTTAACTAGCGGGGAGGGAGAGACCCAGTACTTC.

This clonotype was counted at least ten times. V and J are TRBV24-1 and TRBJ2-2, with TRBD1 as a possible D gene (5 bases). This CDR3 spans 14 amino acids. In germline, CDR1 is KGHDR, CDR2 SFDVKD. V was trimmed by 2 bases and J by 5 bases, leaving 8 bases between them. Written as DNA, the CDR3 is TGTGCCACCAGTGATTACCCAGGGACCGGGGAGCTGTTTTTT. Translation gives CATSDYPGTGELFF.

CDR3 loop: CASPTGGCEQFF. The CDR3 bases are TGTGCCAGCCCGACAGGGGGCTGTGAGCAGTTCTTC. V and J are TRBV7-3 and TRBJ2-1, with 10 bases lining up with TRBD1. Germline values: CDR1 SGHTA, CDR2 FQGTGA. This CDR3 is 12 amino acids long. V was pared by 8 bases and J by 9 bases, with 4 bases of the junction left unmatched.

This clonotype turned up a few times. The germline gene is not matched at one end of the junction; a read error may be the cause. This chain connects TRBV6-5 to TRBJ2-1, with 7 bases fitting TRBD1. The germline gives CDR1 MNHEY, CDR2 SVGAGI. The CDR3 consists of 17 residues. DNA of the CDR3: TGTGCTAGCAGTTACTCGACAGGGATTAGCTCCTACAATGAGCAGTTCTTC. It encodes CASSYSTGISSYNEQFF.

The table lists this clonotype with a few counts. The chain is built from TRBV7-9 and TRBJ1-2; 9 bases are a match to TRBD1. Losses at the gene ends were 5 bases for V and 4 bases for J; bases not matched to a gene: 5. The CDR3 spans 14 residues. The V gene's germline CDR1 is SEHNR and CDR2 FQNEAQ (reference sequence). CDR3 residues: CASSHNRGLYGYTF. CDR3 DNA sequence: TGTGCCAGCAGCCATAACAGGGGGCTCTATGGCTACACCTTC.